These 25 T cell receptor beta chains were sequenced from one sample in a study of T cell responses to AZD1222 COVID-19 vaccine. Libraries were prepared by immunoSEQ multiplex PCR; TCRdb keeps only in-frame clonotypes and omits some of them. Found here are about 73,000 clones, around 88% of them singletons; the top ten hold less than 20%. The sample consisted of peripheral blood, taken on day 0 of AZD1222 vaccination. The source is an adult in good health.

The chain is built from TRBV9 and TRBJ2-3; 8 bases are a match to TRBD2. The V segment lost 0 bases and the J segment 5 bases; nucleotides outside the gene matches: 8. The CDR3 covers 16 residues. In germline, CDR1 is SGDLS, CDR2 YYNGEE. For the CDR3, the DNA is TGTGCCAGCAGCGTAGGGGGACTAGAGAGGTTAGATACGCAGTATTTT. It yields the protein CASSVGGLERLDTQYF.

The rearrangement uses TRBV5-1 and TRBJ1-5; weak D call: TRBD1 (6 bases). The CDR3 spans 15 residues. The germline gives CDR1 SGHRS, CDR2 YFSETQ. V was clipped by 0 bases and J by 5 bases, with 12 bases between them. The CDR3 nucleotides read TGCGCCAGCAGCTTGGCGGGGGCGCGGGATCAGCCCCAGCATTTT. Amino acid sequence: CASSLAGARDQPQHF.

The DNA of the CDR3 is TGTGCCAGCAGCCTGAATTGGGGGAGCAATCAGCCCCAGCATTTT. Its translation is CASSLNWGSNQPQHF. This chain links TRBV16 with TRBJ1-5; maybe TRBD1 (5 bases). V was cut by 4 bases and J by 1 base, with 11 bases left in between. Germline V gene lookup returns CDR1 KGHSY and CDR2 FQNENV. The CDR3 sequence is 15 residues long. Drawing the rest from reference TRBV16 and TRBJ1-5, the complete variable domain is GEEVAQTPKHLVRGEGQKAKLYCAPIKGHSYVFWYQQVLKNEFKFLISFQNENVFDETGMPKERFSAKCLPNSPCSLEIQATKLEDSAVYFCASSLNWGSNQPQHFGDGTRLSIL.

The J gene is TRBJ1-4, the V gene TRBV4-1; D gene ambiguous. This CDR3 has 15 residues. Germline CDR1 is MGHRA and CDR2 is YSYEKL. The ends were cut back, 0 bases at V and 4 bases at J, with 9 bases in the middle. CDR3 in amino acids: CASSQEERVNEKLFF. The CDR3 nucleotides read TGCGCCAGCAGCCAAGAAGAACGGGTTAATGAAAAACTGTTTTTT.

This clone was counted only a few times. The chain carries TRBV7-2 and TRBJ2-5; tentatively, D is TRBD1 (6 bases). Germline CDR1 reads SGHTA; CDR2 reads FQGNSA. The CDR3 length is 15 residues. The ends were cut back, 1 base at V and 5 bases at J, with 14 bases in the middle. CDR3 DNA: TGTGCCAGCAGCTTAGACAACAGGGTACAGGAGACCCAGTACTTC. This translates into CASSLDNRVQETQYF.

This clone was observed a handful of times. The CDR3 nucleotides are TGTGCCAGCAGTTGGGGGCGCATGAACACTGAAGCTTTCTTT. Translating gives CASSWGRMNTEAFF. The V gene is TRBV6-5, the J gene TRBJ1-1; D possibly corresponds to TRBD1 (6 bases). This CDR3 is 14 amino acids long. Per the germline V gene, CDR1 is MNHEY and CDR2 is SVGAGI. The germline V and J ends were trimmed by 4 bases and 0 bases, with 9 bases remaining between them.

V usage is TRBV28 and J usage is TRBJ1-6; D might be TRBD1 (6 bases). Trimming stripped 6 bases from V and 5 bases from J, with 11 bases between. The germline CDR1 and CDR2 sequences are MDHEN and SYDVKM. This CDR3 contains 14 residues. The CDR3 is CASRTGHNNSPLHF. The CDR3 DNA reads TGTGCCAGCAGGACGGGACATAATAATTCACCCCTCCACTTT.

The sample holds one count of this clone. The V call is TRBV6-6, the J call TRBJ2-1; TRBD2 matches at 11 bases. CDR1 is MNHNY and CDR2 is SVGAGI in the germline V gene (reference sequence). The V and J ends lost 6 bases and 4 bases, in that order; junction bases with no gene match: 8. The CDR3 runs 16 residues. CDR3 DNA sequence: TGTGCCAGCAGCCCTACGACTAGCGGGATTTACAATGAGCAGTTCTTC. Its protein product is CASSPTTSGIYNEQFF.

This chain connects TRBV21-1 to TRBJ2-2. TRBV21-1 represents a pseudogene. The CDR3 contains 17 residues. The CDR3 DNA follows: TGTGCCAGCAGCAAAGGGGAGACCGGGGGCTTCGACGGGGAGCTGTTTTTT. Translated: CASSKGETGGFDGELFF.

V and J are TRBV27 and TRBJ2-1; 9 positions agree with TRBD2. The trim removed 5 bases at V and 8 bases at J, leaving 10 bases unmatched. The germline V gene encodes CDR1 MNHEY and CDR2 SMNVEV (reference sequence). The CDR3 has 15 amino acids. This CDR3 reads CASSPTSGPAYEQFF. The CDR3 bases are TGTGCCAGCAGTCCTACTAGCGGGCCGGCCTATGAGCAGTTCTTC.

CDR3 protein: CASSLSGVTGELFF. The CDR3 region has the DNA TGTGCCAGCAGTTTATCGGGGGTAACCGGGGAGCTGTTTTTT. The chain recombines TRBV27 with TRBJ2-2; D possibly matches TRBD1 or TRBD2 (5 bases each). Germline V gene data show CDR1 as MNHEY and CDR2 as SMNVEV (reference sequence). Deletions cut 0 bases from V and 5 bases from J, with 7 bases between. This CDR3 region has 14 residues.

V and J are TRBV28 and TRBJ1-5; TRBD1 matches 8 bases. Germline assignment: CDR1 MDHEN and CDR2 SYDVKM. V was pared by 5 bases and J by 5 bases, with 8 bases of the junction left unmatched. The CDR3 is made up of 15 amino acids. CDR3 in amino acids: CASSQGQVGYQPQHF. The CDR3 DNA is TGTGCCAGCAGTCAGGGACAGGTCGGTTATCAGCCCCAGCATTTT.

This clone appeared once. The rearrangement joins TRBV28 to TRBJ2-7, with a possible D match to TRBD2 (5 bases). This CDR3 is built from 13 residues. V was cut by 7 bases and J by 2 bases, with 12 bases left in between. The germline gives CDR1 MDHEN, CDR2 SYDVKM. CDR3 DNA sequence: TGTGCCAGCACCAGAGCGGCAACCTACGAGCAGTACTTC. Protein sequence: CASTRAATYEQYF.

This rearrangement joins TRBV27 to TRBJ2-7; possible D gene TRBD1, 6 bases. Germline V gives CDR1 MNHEY, CDR2 SMNVEV (reference sequence). The CDR3 spans 12 residues. Trimming took 4 bases from V and 3 from J, leaving 7 bases between them. The CDR3 DNA is TGTGCCAGCAGTTCGGACAGCTACGAGCAGTACTTC. Translation: CASSSDSYEQYF.

The rearrangement links TRBV10-3 to TRBJ1-1; D may be TRBD1 (5 bases). This CDR3 has 13 amino acids. CDR1 and CDR2 from the germline V gene are ENHRY and SYGVKD. V shed 5 bases and J shed 3 bases, with 10 bases lying between them. The CDR3 DNA reads as TGTGCCATCAGTTTCCGGGACGACACTGAAGCTTTCTTT. It encodes CAISFRDDTEAFF.

The chain links TRBV4-1 to TRBJ1-1; D is undetermined. This CDR3 has 11 residues. V was trimmed by 8 bases and J by 1 base, leaving 5 bases between them. CDR1 MGHRA and CDR2 YSYEKL come from the germline V gene. CDR3 bases: TGCGCCAGCGTTAAGAACACTGAAGCTTTCTTT. As protein: CASVKNTEAFF.

The rearrangement joins TRBV5-1 to TRBJ2-1; a weak D match, TRBD1 (5 bases). Trimming pared 4 bases from V and 5 bases from J, leaving 25 bases between. CDR3 length: 18 amino acids. The germline gives CDR1 SGHRS, CDR2 YFSETQ. The CDR3 loop is CASSQPGPVGSTDNEQFF. As DNA, the CDR3 is TGCGCCAGCAGCCAACCAGGGCCCGTTGGTAGCACGGACAATGAGCAGTTCTTC.

J is TRBJ1-1 and V is TRBV3-1 (or the pseudogene TRBV3-2); TRBD1 might be the D (6 bases). The CDR3 loop spans 15 amino acids. Germline V CDR1 and CDR2: LGHDT, YNNKEL (reference sequence). Trimming cost V 4 bases and J 4 bases, with 16 bases left between them. CDR3 loop: CASSPIQGGGTEAFF. CDR3 in DNA: TGTGCCAGCAGCCCAATACAGGGAGGAGGCACTGAAGCTTTCTTT.

The J gene is TRBJ1-5, the V gene TRBV16; D uncertain. V lost 7 bases and J 0 bases, leaving 19 bases between the germline ends. Looked up from germline, CDR1 is KGHSY and CDR2 is FQNENV. This CDR3 has 17 amino acids. The CDR3 DNA is TGTGCCAGCACCAAGCCAGGTACTGACGGTAGCAATCAGCCCCAGCATTTT. Translated: CASTKPGTDGSNQPQHF.

Written as DNA, the CDR3 is TGTGCCAGCAGCTCGGACAGCATGAGCTCCTACGAGCAGTACTTC. It translates to CASSSDSMSSYEQYF. The chain has TRBV2 and TRBJ2-7; weak D call: TRBD1 (6 bases). The germline V gene has CDR1 SNHLY and CDR2 FYNNEI. V lost 6 bases and J 0 bases, leaving 15 bases between the germline ends. The CDR3 extends over 15 amino acids.

This sequence joins TRBV3-1 (or the pseudogene TRBV3-2) and TRBJ2-7; either TRBD1 or TRBD2 may fit D (7 bases each). This CDR3 is built from 13 residues. The germline V and J ends were trimmed by 11 bases and 9 bases, with 23 bases remaining between them. Germline V gene sequence: CDR1 LGHDT, CDR2 YNNKEL (reference sequence). This CDR3 is CARGGRGWNWQYF. The DNA of the CDR3 is TGTGCCCGCGGGGGCAGGGGGTGGAATTGGCAGTACTTC.

The chain couples TRBV25-1 to TRBJ2-7; possibly TRBD1 for D (6 bases). The CDR3 is made up of 14 amino acids. The germline CDR1 and CDR2 sequences are MGHDK and SYGVNS. Trimming cost V 6 bases and J 6 bases, with 18 bases left between them. The chain's CDR3 is CASSPPGDGSEQYF. The CDR3 region has the DNA TGTGCCAGCAGCCCCCCAGGGGATGGTTCCGAGCAGTACTTC.

The chain uses TRBV6-2 or TRBV6-3 and TRBJ1-1; D is uncertain. This CDR3 has 18 amino acids. Germline CDR1 and CDR2: MNHEY and SVGEGT. V lost 6 bases to trimming and J lost 0 bases, with 23 bases between them. In DNA form, the CDR3 reads TGTGCCAGCAGCGCAAACCCACGGAGGGCAGAGATGAACACTGAAGCTTTCTTT. Its protein product is CASSANPRRAEMNTEAFF.

The genes are TRBV11-2 and TRBJ1-1; D gene unclear. Trimming left V 0 bases short and J 3 bases short, with 11 bases between. Germline V gene sequence: CDR1 SGHAT, CDR2 FQNNGV. The CDR3 has 15 residues. CDR3 loop: CASSLDGGLDTEAFF. The CDR3 DNA follows: TGTGCCAGCAGCTTAGATGGTGGTTTGGACACTGAAGCTTTCTTT.

The rearrangement links TRBV5-4 to TRBJ2-7; 9 bases match TRBD1. J was trimmed by 5 bases and V by 7 bases; bases with no gene match: 16. This CDR3 is built from 16 residues. Germline-derived CDR1 and CDR2 are SGHNT and YYREEE (reference sequence). The DNA of the CDR3 is TGTGCCAGCGCTCCTGTGTCAGGACAGGGGTTCCACGAGCAGTACTTC. This gives the protein CASAPVSGQGFHEQYF.